The TCR beta chain described here comes from a study of T-cell reconstitution after alpha-beta-depleted transplantation in children. This clonotype has a count of ten or more. Losses at the gene ends were 2 bases for V and 9 bases for J; bases not matched to a gene: 3. The CDR3 length is 13 residues. Looked up from germline, CDR1 is DFQATT and CDR2 is SNEGSKA (reference sequence). Construction of the TCRbeta library involved unique molecular identifiers. MiXCR, run by TCRdb on the PCR reads, gives a single entry per CDR3 protein. The profile shows approximately 640,000 distinct CDR3 sequences, roughly 17% of them singletons.

The sample was PBMCs from the stem cell graft donor, taken from the stem cell graft. J is TRBJ2-1 and V is TRBV20-1, with TRBD2 matching 11 bases. The sequence was obtained from a human donor who donated a stem cell graft to a child with acute myeloid leukemia. CDR3 residues: CSARLAGGREQFF. The CDR3 nucleotides are TGCAGTGCTAGACTAGCGGGGGGCCGTGAGCAGTTCTTC.